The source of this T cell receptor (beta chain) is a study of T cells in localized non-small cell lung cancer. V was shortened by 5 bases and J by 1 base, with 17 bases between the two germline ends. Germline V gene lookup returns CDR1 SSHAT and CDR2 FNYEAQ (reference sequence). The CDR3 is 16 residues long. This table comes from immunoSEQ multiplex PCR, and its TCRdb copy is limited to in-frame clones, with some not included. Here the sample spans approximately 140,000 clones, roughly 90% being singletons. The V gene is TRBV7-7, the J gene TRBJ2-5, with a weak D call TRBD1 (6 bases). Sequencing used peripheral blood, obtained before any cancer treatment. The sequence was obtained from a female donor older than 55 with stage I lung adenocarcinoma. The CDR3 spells CASSPKGQIVQETQYF. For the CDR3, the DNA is TGTGCCAGCAGCCCCAAAGGACAGATAGTCCAAGAGACCCAGTACTTC.